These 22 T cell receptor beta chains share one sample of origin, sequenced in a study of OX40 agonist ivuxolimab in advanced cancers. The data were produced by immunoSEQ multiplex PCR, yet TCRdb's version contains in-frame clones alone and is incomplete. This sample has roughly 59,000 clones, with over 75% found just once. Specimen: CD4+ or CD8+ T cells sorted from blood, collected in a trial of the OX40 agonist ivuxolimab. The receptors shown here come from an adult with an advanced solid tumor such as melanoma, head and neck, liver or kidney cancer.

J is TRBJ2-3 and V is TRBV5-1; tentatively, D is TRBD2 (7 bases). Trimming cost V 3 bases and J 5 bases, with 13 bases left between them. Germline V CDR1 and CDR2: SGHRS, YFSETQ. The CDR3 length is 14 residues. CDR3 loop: CASSSQRGGDTQYF. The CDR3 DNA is TGCGCCAGCAGCTCCCAAAGGGGGGGAGATACGCAGTATTTT.

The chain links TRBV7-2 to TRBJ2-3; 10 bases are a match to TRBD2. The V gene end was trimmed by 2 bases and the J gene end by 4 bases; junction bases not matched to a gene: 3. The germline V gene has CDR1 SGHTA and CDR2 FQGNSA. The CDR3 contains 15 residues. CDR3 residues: CASSLSSGSADTQYF. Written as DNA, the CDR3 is TGTGCCAGCAGCTTATCTAGCGGGAGCGCAGATACGCAGTATTTT.

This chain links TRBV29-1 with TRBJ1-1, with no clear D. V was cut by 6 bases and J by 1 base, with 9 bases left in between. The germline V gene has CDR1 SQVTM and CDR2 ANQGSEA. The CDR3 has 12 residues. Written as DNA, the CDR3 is TGCAGCGTAGGGTCTGGGAACACTGAAGCTTTCTTT. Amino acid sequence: CSVGSGNTEAFF.

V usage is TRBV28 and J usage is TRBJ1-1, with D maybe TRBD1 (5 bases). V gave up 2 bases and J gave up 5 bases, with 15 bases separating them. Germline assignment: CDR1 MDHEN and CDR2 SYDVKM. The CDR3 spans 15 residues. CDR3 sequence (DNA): TGTGCCAGCAGTTTAGTCCCCAGGGTTTATACTGAAGCTTTCTTT. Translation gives CASSLVPRVYTEAFF.

The CDR3 protein is CSVKGQRANYGYTF. The CDR3 nucleotides read TGCAGCGTTAAGGGGCAGAGAGCTAACTATGGCTACACCTTC. The J gene is TRBJ1-2, the V gene TRBV29-1; D may be TRBD1 (5 bases). The V end lost 5 bases, the J end lost 0 bases, and 13 bases lay between the germline ends. The length of the CDR3 is 14 residues. Germline values: CDR1 SQVTM, CDR2 ANQGSEA.

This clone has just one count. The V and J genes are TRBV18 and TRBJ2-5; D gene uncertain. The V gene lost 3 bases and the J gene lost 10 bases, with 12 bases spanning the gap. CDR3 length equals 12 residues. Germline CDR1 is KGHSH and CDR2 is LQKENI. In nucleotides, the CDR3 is TGTGCCAGCTCACCCCAAAGGGCCAGCCAGTACTTC. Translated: CASSPQRASQYF. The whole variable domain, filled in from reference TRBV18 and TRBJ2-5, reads NAGVMQNPRHLVRRRGQEARLRCSPMKGHSHVYWYRQLPEEGLKFMVYLQKENIIDESGMPKERFSAEFPKEGPSILRIQQVVRGDSAAYFCASSPQRASQYFGPGTRLLVL.

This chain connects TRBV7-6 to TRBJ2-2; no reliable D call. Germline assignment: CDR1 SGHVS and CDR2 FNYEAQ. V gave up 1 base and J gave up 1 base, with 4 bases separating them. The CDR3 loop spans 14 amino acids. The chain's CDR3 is CASSLDLNTGELFF. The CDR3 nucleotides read TGTGCCAGCAGCTTAGATCTGAACACCGGGGAGCTGTTTTTT.

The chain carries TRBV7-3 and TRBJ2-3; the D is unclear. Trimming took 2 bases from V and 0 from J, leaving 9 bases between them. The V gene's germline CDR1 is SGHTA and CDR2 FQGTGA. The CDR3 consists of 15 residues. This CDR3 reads CASSLLGQSTDTQYF. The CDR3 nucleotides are TGTGCCAGCAGCTTACTAGGGCAGAGCACAGATACGCAGTATTTT. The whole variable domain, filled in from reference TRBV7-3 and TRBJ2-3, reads GAGVSQTPSNKVTEKGKYVELRCDPISGHTALYWYRQSLGQGPEFLIYFQGTGAADDSGLPNDRFFAVRPEGSVSTLKIQRTERGDSAVYLCASSLLGQSTDTQYFGPGTRLTVL.

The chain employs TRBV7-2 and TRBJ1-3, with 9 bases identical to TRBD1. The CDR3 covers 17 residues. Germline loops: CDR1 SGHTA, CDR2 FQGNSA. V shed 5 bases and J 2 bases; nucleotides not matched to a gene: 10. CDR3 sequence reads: CASSLGARQGAGNTIYF. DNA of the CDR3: TGTGCCAGCAGCCTAGGGGCCCGACAGGGGGCTGGAAACACCATATATTTT.

CDR3 in amino acids: CASSLGQGEGQPQHF. DNA for the CDR3: TGTGCCAGCAGCCTGGGACAGGGGGAAGGTCAGCCCCAGCATTTT. This chain links TRBV7-6 with TRBJ1-5, with 11 bases fitting TRBD1. Germline CDR1 and CDR2: SGHVS and FNYEAQ. V was pared by 5 bases and J by 6 bases, with 6 bases of the junction left unmatched. The CDR3 runs 15 residues.

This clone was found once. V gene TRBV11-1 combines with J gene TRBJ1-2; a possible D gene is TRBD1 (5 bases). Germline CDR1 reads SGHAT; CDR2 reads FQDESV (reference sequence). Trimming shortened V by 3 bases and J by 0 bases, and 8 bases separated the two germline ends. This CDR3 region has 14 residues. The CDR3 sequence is CASSFDRTNYGYTF. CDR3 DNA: TGTGCCAGCAGCTTCGACAGAACTAACTATGGCTACACCTTC.

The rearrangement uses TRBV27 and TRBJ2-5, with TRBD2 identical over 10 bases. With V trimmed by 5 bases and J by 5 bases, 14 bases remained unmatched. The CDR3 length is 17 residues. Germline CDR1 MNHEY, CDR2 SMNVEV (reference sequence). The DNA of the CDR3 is TGTGCCAGCAGTCCCCTAGCGGGAGAAAGATTAACGGAGACCCAGTACTTC. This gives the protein CASSPLAGERLTETQYF.

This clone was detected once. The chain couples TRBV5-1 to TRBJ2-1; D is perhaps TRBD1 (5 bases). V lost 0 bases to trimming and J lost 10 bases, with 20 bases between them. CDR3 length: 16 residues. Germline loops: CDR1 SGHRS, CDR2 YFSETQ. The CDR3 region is CASSLDRIRAYGEQFF. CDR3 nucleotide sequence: TGCGCCAGCAGCTTGGATCGGATCAGGGCTTACGGGGAGCAGTTCTTC.

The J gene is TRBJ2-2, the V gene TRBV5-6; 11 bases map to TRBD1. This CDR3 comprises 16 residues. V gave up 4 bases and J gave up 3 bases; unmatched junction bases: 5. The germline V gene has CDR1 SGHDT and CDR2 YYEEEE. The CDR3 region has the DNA TGTGCCAGCAGCCCGGACAGGGGGCGGTACACCGGGGAGCTGTTTTTT. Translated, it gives CASSPDRGRYTGELFF. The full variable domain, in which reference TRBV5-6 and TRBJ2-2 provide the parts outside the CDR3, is DAGVTQSPTHLIKTRGQQVTLRCSPKSGHDTVSWYQQALGQGPQFIFQYYEEEERQRGNFPDRFSGHQFPNYSSELNVNALLLGDSALYLCASSPDRGRYTGELFFGEGSRLTVL.

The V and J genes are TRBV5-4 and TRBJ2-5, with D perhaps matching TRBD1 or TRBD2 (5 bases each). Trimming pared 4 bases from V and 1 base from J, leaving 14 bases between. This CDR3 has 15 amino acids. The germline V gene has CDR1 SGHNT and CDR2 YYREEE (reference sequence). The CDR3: CASSTRTTTQETQYF. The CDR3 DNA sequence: TGTGCCAGCAGCACTAGGACAACGACCCAAGAGACCCAGTACTTC. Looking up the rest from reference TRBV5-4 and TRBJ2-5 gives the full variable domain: ETGVTQSPTHLIKTRGQQVTLRCSSQSGHNTVSWYQQALGQGPQFIFQYYREEENGRGNFPPRFSGLQFPNYSSELNVNALELDDSALYLCASSTRTTTQETQYFGPGTRLLVL.

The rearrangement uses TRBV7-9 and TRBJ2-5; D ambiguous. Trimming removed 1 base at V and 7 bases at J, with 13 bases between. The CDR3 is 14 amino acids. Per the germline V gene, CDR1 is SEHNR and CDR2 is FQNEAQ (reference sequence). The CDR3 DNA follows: TGTGCCAGCAGCTTAGAACAAGTAGTAGGGACCCAGTACTTC. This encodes CASSLEQVVGTQYF.

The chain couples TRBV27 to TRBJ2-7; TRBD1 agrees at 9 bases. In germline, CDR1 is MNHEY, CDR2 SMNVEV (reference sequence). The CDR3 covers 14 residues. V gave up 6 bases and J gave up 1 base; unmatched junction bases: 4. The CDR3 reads CASRRGQGSYEQYF. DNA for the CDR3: TGTGCCAGCAGACGAGGACAGGGGTCCTACGAGCAGTACTTC.

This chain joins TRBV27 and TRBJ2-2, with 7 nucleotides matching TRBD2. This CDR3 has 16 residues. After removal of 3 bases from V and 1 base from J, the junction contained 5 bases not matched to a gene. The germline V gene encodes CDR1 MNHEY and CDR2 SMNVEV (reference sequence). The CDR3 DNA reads TGTGCCAGCAGTTTTGGTCGGGGGGAGAACACCGGGGAGCTGTTTTTT. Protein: CASSFGRGENTGELFF.

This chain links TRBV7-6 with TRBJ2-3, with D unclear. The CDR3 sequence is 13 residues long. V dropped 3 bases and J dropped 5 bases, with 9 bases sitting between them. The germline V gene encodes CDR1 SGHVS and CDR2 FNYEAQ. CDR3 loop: CASSFGIRDTQYF. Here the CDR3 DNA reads TGTGCCAGCAGCTTTGGGATACGAGATACGCAGTATTTT. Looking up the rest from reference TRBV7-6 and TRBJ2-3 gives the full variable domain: GAGVSQSPRYKVTKRGQDVALRCDPISGHVSLYWYRQALGQGPEFLTYFNYEAQQDKSGLPNDRFSAERPEGSISTLTIQRTEQRDSAMYRCASSFGIRDTQYFGPGTRLTVL.

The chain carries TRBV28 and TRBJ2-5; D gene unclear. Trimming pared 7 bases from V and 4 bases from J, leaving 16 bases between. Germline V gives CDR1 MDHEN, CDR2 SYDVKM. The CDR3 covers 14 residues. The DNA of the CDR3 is TGTGCCAGCACCCGACACACCGGTGGAGAGACCCAGTACTTC. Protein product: CASTRHTGGETQYF.

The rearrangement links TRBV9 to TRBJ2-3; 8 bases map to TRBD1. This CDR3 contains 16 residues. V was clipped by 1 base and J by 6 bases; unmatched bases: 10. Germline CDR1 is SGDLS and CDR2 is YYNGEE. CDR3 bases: TGTGCCAGCAGCGTAACGCAAACAGGGGGTTTGGATACGCAGTATTTT. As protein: CASSVTQTGGLDTQYF.

DNA of the CDR3: TGTGCCAGCAGCCAAGGAGTTTTTACGACAGGGAACACTGAAGCTTTCTTT. As protein: CASSQGVFTTGNTEAFF. The chain links TRBV4-2 to TRBJ1-1; D might be TRBD1 (6 bases). With 1 base removed from V and 1 base from J, the gap between germline ends came to 16 bases. CDR1 and CDR2 (germline): LGHNA, YNFKEQ. This CDR3 is 17 amino acids long.